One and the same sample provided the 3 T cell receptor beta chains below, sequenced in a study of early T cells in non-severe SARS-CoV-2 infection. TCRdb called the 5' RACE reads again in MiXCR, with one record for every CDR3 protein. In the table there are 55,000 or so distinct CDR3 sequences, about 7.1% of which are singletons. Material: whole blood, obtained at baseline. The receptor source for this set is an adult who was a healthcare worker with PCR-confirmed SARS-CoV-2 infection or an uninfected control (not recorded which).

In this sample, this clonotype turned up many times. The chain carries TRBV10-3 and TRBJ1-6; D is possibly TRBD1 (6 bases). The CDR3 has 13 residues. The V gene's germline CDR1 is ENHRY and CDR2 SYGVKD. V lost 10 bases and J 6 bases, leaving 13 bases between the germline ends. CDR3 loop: CASYRDINSPLHF. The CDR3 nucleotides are TGTGCCAGTTACCGGGACATTAATTCACCCCTCCACTTT.

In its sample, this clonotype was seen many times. The CDR3 sequence is CASSRGLGNEQFF. In DNA form, the CDR3 reads TGTGCCAGCAGTCGGGGATTAGGCAATGAGCAGTTCTTC. The rearrangement joins TRBV6-5 to TRBJ2-1; D is possibly TRBD2 (5 bases). V gave up 5 bases and J gave up 6 bases, with 11 bases separating them. CDR1 is MNHEY and CDR2 is SVGAGI in the germline V gene. This CDR3 comprises 13 residues.

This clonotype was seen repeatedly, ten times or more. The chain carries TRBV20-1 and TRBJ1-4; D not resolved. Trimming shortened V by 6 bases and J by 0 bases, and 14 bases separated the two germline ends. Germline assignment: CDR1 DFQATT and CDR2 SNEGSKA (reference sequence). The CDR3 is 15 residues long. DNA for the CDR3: TGCAGTGCGGGTGGGTTCGGCCCAACTAATGAAAAACTGTTTTTT. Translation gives CSAGGFGPTNEKLFF.